The 24 T cell receptor beta chains in this list originate from one sample, sequenced in a study of blood T cell repertoires in COVID-19. Here immunoSEQ multiplex PCR was the method, and the copy in TCRdb shows in-frame clones only, minus some. The sample lists roughly 33,000 clones, about 78% seen once, with 7% to 8.5% in the top ten. Sequences were obtained from peripheral blood. The receptors stem from a woman between 55 and 75 years old with acute or convalescent COVID-19.

This clone was recorded a few times. The rearrangement joins TRBV3-1 (or the pseudogene TRBV3-2) to TRBJ1-2; D unclear. CDR1 and CDR2 (germline): LGHDT, YNNKEL (reference sequence). V lost 1 base and J 8 bases, leaving 17 bases between the germline ends. The CDR3 spans 15 residues. In DNA form, the CDR3 reads TGTGCCAGCAGCCAAGGGGCCGGAGGCGCGGGGGGCTACACCTTC. Translated, it gives CASSQGAGGAGGYTF.

This clone came up a few times. V is TRBV5-8 and J is TRBJ1-1; D perhaps matches TRBD1 (5 bases). Germline CDR1 SGHTS, CDR2 YDEGEE. The CDR3 consists of 14 residues. V dropped 4 bases and J dropped 1 base, with 11 bases sitting between them. The CDR3 loop reads CASSHNDRNTEAFF. CDR3 in DNA: TGTGCCAGCAGCCACAACGACAGGAACACTGAAGCTTTCTTT.

The rearrangement joins TRBV30 to TRBJ1-1; D gene ambiguous. Trimming shortened V by 0 bases and J by 0 bases, and 11 bases separated the two germline ends. Germline loops: CDR1 GTSNPN, CDR2 SVGIG (reference sequence). The CDR3 has 15 amino acids. CDR3: CAWSVGQRMNTEAFF. The DNA for the CDR3 is TGTGCCTGGAGTGTAGGCCAGAGGATGAACACTGAAGCTTTCTTT.

This clone was seen only a few times. The chain combines TRBV5-6 with TRBJ2-5; 13 bases fit TRBD2. Germline V gene lookup returns CDR1 SGHDT and CDR2 YYEEEE. The CDR3 covers 15 residues. J was trimmed by 4 bases and V by 5 bases; bases with no gene match: 5. CDR3 loop: CASRTTSGGPETQYF. CDR3 bases: TGTGCCAGCAGGACGACTAGCGGGGGGCCAGAGACCCAGTACTTC. The full variable domain, in which reference TRBV5-6 and TRBJ2-5 provide the parts outside the CDR3, is DAGVTQSPTHLIKTRGQQVTLRCSPKSGHDTVSWYQQALGQGPQFIFQYYEEEERQRGNFPDRFSGHQFPNYSSELNVNALLLGDSALYLCASRTTSGGPETQYFGPGTRLLVL.

CDR3 in DNA: TGCGCCAGCACACGCGGGCAGGGTGGCGGGGGGGCACACACCGGGGAGCTGTTTTTT. Translation: CASTRGQGGGGAHTGELFF. The chain employs TRBV4-1 and TRBJ2-2, with TRBD2 identical over 9 bases. Unmatched junction bases numbered 18, after V lost 7 bases and J lost 3 bases. The CDR3 is made up of 19 amino acids. The germline gives CDR1 MGHRA, CDR2 YSYEKL.

The chain carries TRBV23-1 and TRBJ2-5; D is possibly TRBD2 (6 bases). TRBV23-1 is designated an ORF whose function remains uncertain. The CDR3 loop spans 15 amino acids. Trimming shortened V by 0 bases and J by 4 bases, and 12 bases separated the two germline ends. CDR3 DNA sequence: TGCGCCAGCAGTCAATCTTGGCCCGGGAGAGAGACCCAGTACTTC. Encoded protein: CASSQSWPGRETQYF.

The chain carries TRBV19 and TRBJ2-7; TRBD2 might be the D (6 bases). V was pared by 6 bases and J by 6 bases, with 18 bases between. The CDR3 totals 14 residues. Per the germline V gene, CDR1 is LNHDA and CDR2 is SQIVND (reference sequence). CDR3 sequence reads: CASSLPVGGGEQYF. The CDR3 DNA sequence: TGTGCCAGTAGCCTGCCGGTGGGGGGTGGCGAGCAGTACTTC.

This clone was found once. This chain connects TRBV19 to TRBJ2-3; 10 nucleotides agree with TRBD2. The germline gives CDR1 LNHDA, CDR2 SQIVND (reference sequence). The V segment lost 6 bases and the J segment 6 bases; nucleotides outside the gene matches: 9. This CDR3 region has 15 residues. This CDR3 reads CASRLLAGLVDTQYF. CDR3 nucleotide sequence: TGTGCCAGTAGATTACTAGCGGGGTTGGTGGATACGCAGTATTTT. Complete variable domain (other parts from reference TRBV19 and TRBJ2-3): DGGITQSPKYLFRKEGQNVTLSCEQNLNHDAMYWYRQDPGQGLRLIYYSQIVNDFQKGDIAEGYSVSREKKESFPLTVTSAQKNPTAFYLCASRLLAGLVDTQYFGPGTRLTVL.

This clone was seen a few times. The chain combines TRBV5-1 with TRBJ2-1; 7 nucleotides match TRBD2. The CDR3 is made up of 16 amino acids. The V segment lost 5 bases and the J segment 7 bases; nucleotides outside the gene matches: 15. Germline assignment: CDR1 SGHRS and CDR2 YFSETQ. The CDR3 protein is CASSSGALAYRNEQFF. Here the CDR3 DNA reads TGCGCCAGCAGTTCCGGGGCACTAGCGTATAGGAATGAGCAGTTCTTC.

This chain joins TRBV4-1 and TRBJ2-7, with a weak D call TRBD2 (5 bases). Germline V gene sequence: CDR1 MGHRA, CDR2 YSYEKL. The CDR3 extends over 13 amino acids. Trimming removed 4 bases from V and 3 bases from J, with 10 bases in between. CDR3 sequence: CASSLVEGYEQYF. CDR3 sequence (DNA): TGCGCCAGCAGCCTAGTTGAGGGCTACGAGCAGTACTTC.

The gene calls are TRBV3-1 (or the pseudogene TRBV3-2) and TRBJ2-5; TRBD2 matches at 7 bases. CDR1 and CDR2 (germline): LGHDT, YNNKEL (reference sequence). The CDR3 is made up of 13 amino acids. The trim removed 0 bases at V and 7 bases at J, leaving 2 bases unmatched. The CDR3 sequence is CASSQDIAGTQYF. CDR3 bases: TGTGCCAGCAGCCAAGATATAGCGGGGACCCAGTACTTC.

The CDR3 coding sequence is TGTGCCAGCAGTGAATCTGGGACAGGGGACACCGGGGAGCTGTTTTTT. Translated: CASSESGTGDTGELFF. The genes are TRBV25-1 and TRBJ2-2, with 10 bases that match TRBD1. The CDR3 consists of 16 residues. Per the germline V gene, CDR1 is MGHDK and CDR2 is SYGVNS. V was clipped by 1 base and J by 3 bases; unmatched bases: 2.

This clone was observed a handful of times. The chain uses TRBV12-5 and TRBJ1-5, with 7 bases fitting TRBD1. Unmatched junction bases numbered 9, after V lost 2 bases and J lost 5 bases. The CDR3 has 16 residues. Germline lookup yields CDR1 LGHNT and CDR2 FRNRAP. The CDR3 sequence is CASGLPRAGGHQPQHF. For the CDR3, the DNA is TGTGCTAGTGGTTTGCCACGGGCAGGGGGTCATCAGCCCCAGCATTTT.

This clone was observed a handful of times. The chain has TRBV9 and TRBJ2-2; tentative D call: TRBD2 (7 bases). Germline CDR1 and CDR2: SGDLS and YYNGEE. V was clipped by 0 bases and J by 6 bases, with 18 bases between them. This CDR3 spans 17 amino acids. CDR3 in amino acids: CASSVEHGGLLPGELFF. In DNA form, the CDR3 reads TGTGCCAGCAGCGTAGAGCACGGGGGGCTTCTTCCCGGGGAGCTGTTTTTT.

The chain uses TRBV4-2 and TRBJ2-7; D not resolved. The germline gives CDR1 LGHNA, CDR2 YNFKEQ. V dropped 3 bases and J dropped 2 bases, with 17 bases sitting between them. The CDR3 is 16 amino acids. CDR3: CASSQGDFSTAYEQYF. The DNA of the CDR3 is TGTGCCAGCAGCCAGGGTGACTTCTCCACCGCCTACGAGCAGTACTTC.

This chain joins TRBV3-1 (or the pseudogene TRBV3-2) and TRBJ1-3, with D possibly being TRBD1 (6 bases). The CDR3 has 18 amino acids. Germline V gene data show CDR1 as LGHDT and CDR2 as YNNKEL (reference sequence). The germline V and J ends were trimmed by 5 bases and 4 bases, with 24 bases remaining between them. The CDR3 sequence: CASSKSAAVGGTGNTIYF. CDR3 DNA sequence: TGTGCCAGCAGCAAAAGTGCCGCCGTGGGGGGGACAGGAAACACCATATATTTT.

The chain joins TRBV18 to TRBJ1-6; TRBD1 matches 8 bases. The CDR3 covers 16 residues. From germline, CDR1 is KGHSH and CDR2 LQKENI. J lost 6 bases, V lost 1 base, and 5 bases had no gene match. The CDR3 is CASSPRTGRSNSPLHF. CDR3 nucleotide sequence: TGTGCCAGCTCACCACGGACAGGGCGGTCTAATTCACCCCTCCACTTT.

This sequence joins TRBV15 and TRBJ1-5; 7 positions match TRBD1. The germline CDR1 and CDR2 sequences are LNHNV and YYDKDF (reference sequence). This CDR3 spans 16 amino acids. V gave up 1 base and J gave up 3 bases; unmatched junction bases: 6. The CDR3 region is CATSRGRGRVNQPQHF. The CDR3 DNA is TGTGCCACCAGCAGAGGAAGGGGGCGGGTCAATCAGCCCCAGCATTTT.

The chain uses TRBV28 and TRBJ1-5; TRBD1 matches at 10 bases. J gave up 11 bases and V 6 bases, and 10 bases lay outside the gene matches. The CDR3 has 14 amino acids. CDR1 is MDHEN and CDR2 is SYDVKM in the germline V gene. CDR3 DNA sequence: TGTGCCAGCAGGAATCCTGGACAGGGGGGGTCCCAGCATTTT. Protein product: CASRNPGQGGSQHF. The variable domain in full, with the rest retrieved from reference TRBV28 and TRBJ1-5, is DVKVTQSSRYLVKRTGEKVFLECVQDMDHENMFWYRQDPGLGLRLIYFSYDVKMKEKGDIPEGYSVSREKKERFSLILESASTNQTSMYLCASRNPGQGGSQHFGDGTRLSIL.

This clone was counted a few times. The gene calls are TRBV4-1 and TRBJ1-6; 11 bases are shared with TRBD1. CDR1 is MGHRA and CDR2 is YSYEKL in the germline V gene. V shed 2 bases and J 10 bases; nucleotides not matched to a gene: 7. The CDR3 sequence is 16 residues long. The CDR3 loop reads CASSQPGQGAGSPLHF. CDR3 coding DNA: TGCGCCAGCAGCCAACCCGGACAGGGGGCAGGATCACCCCTCCACTTT.

The CDR3 reads CASRQGLRNTIYF. The CDR3 DNA reads as TGTGCCAGCAGACAGGGCTTAAGAAACACCATATATTTT. V is TRBV2 and J is TRBJ1-3; D perhaps matches TRBD1 (6 bases). Germline CDR1 SNHLY, CDR2 FYNNEI. The CDR3 totals 13 residues. V was trimmed by 6 bases and J by 5 bases, leaving 11 bases between them.

This clone was picked up one time. This sequence joins TRBV20-1 and TRBJ1-2, with D possibly matching TRBD1 (5 bases). CDR1 DFQATT and CDR2 SNEGSKA come from the germline V gene (reference sequence). The CDR3 extends over 11 amino acids. V shed 6 bases and J shed 6 bases, with 11 bases lying between them. CDR3 bases: TGCAGTGCCCTGGGACTAAATGGCTACACCTTC. Protein: CSALGLNGYTF.

The chain couples TRBV5-1 to TRBJ1-2; D uncertain. Deletions cut 1 base from V and 2 bases from J, with 12 bases between. CDR1 and CDR2 (germline): SGHRS, YFSETQ. The CDR3 consists of 15 residues. CDR3 nucleotides: TGCGCCAGCAGCTTGTCCATTACTACCAACTATGGCTACACCTTC. Amino acid sequence: CASSLSITTNYGYTF.

The chain joins TRBV19 to TRBJ2-6; 10 bases align to TRBD1. CDR3 length: 19 residues. Germline V gene sequence: CDR1 LNHDA, CDR2 SQIVND (reference sequence). The trim removed 0 bases at V and 2 bases at J, leaving 7 bases unmatched. CDR3 coding DNA: TGTGCCAGTAGTATAGATCCACCCGGGACAGGGGCTGGGGCCAACGTCCTGACTTTC. As protein: CASSIDPPGTGAGANVLTF. The variable domain in full, with the rest retrieved from reference TRBV19 and TRBJ2-6, is DGGITQSPKYLFRKEGQNVTLSCEQNLNHDAMYWYRQDPGQGLRLIYYSQIVNDFQKGDIAEGYSVSREKKESFPLTVTSAQKNPTAFYLCASSIDPPGTGAGANVLTFGAGSRLTVL.